This entry lists 5 T cell receptor beta chains sequenced from one sample in a study of shared clonotypes between healthy human individuals. Produced via immunoSEQ multiplex PCR; TCRdb's table is partial and in-frame only. The repertoire holds a few million clones, with about 93% as singletons. CD8 cells regarded as naive lacked CD45RO, were positively chosen for CCR7, and omitted terminally differentiated effector memory CD45RA+ cells. Material for sequencing was naive CD8+ T cells from PBMCs. These receptors were obtained from a man aged 18-30 years in good health. Some clones in this sample may be carry-over from other donors' samples.

The rearrangement links TRBV27 to TRBJ1-2, with a weak D call TRBD1 (5 bases). The germline CDR1 and CDR2 sequences are MNHEY and SMNVEV (reference sequence). Trimming pared 3 bases from V and 5 bases from J, leaving 22 bases between. The CDR3 covers 17 residues. This chain's CDR3 is CASSFWPVGRKGYGYTF. CDR3 DNA: TGTGCCAGCAGTTTTTGGCCCGTGGGGCGTAAGGGATATGGCTACACCTTC.

This chain links TRBV13 with TRBJ2-3; 9 bases align to TRBD1. CDR3 length: 17 amino acids. Trimming took 5 bases from V and 4 from J; bases not matched to a gene: 13. Germline-derived CDR1 and CDR2 are PRHDT and FYEKMQ (reference sequence). The CDR3, as DNA: TGTGCCAGCAGCCCTCCGGGACAGGGTATGATTCCAGATACGCAGTATTTT. Protein: CASSPPGQGMIPDTQYF.

A word on this clone: Distinct nucleotide sequences in the sample also encode this CDR3. This chain connects TRBV9 to TRBJ1-4, with D possibly being TRBD1 (6 bases). The length of the CDR3 is 14 residues. Germline V gives CDR1 SGDLS, CDR2 YYNGEE. Trimming cost V 0 bases and J 8 bases, with 11 bases left between them. Here the CDR3 reads CASSVGGRNEKLFF. CDR3 bases: TGTGCCAGCAGCGTAGGGGGGCGTAACGAAAAACTGTTTTTT. Full variable domain (remainder filled in from reference TRBV9 and TRBJ1-4): DSGVTQTPKHLITATGQRVTLRCSPRSGDLSVYWYQQSLDQGLQFLIQYYNGEERAKGNILERFSAQQFPDLHSELNLSSLELGDSALYFCASSVGGRNEKLFFGSGTQLSVL.

The chain uses TRBV5-5 and TRBJ2-1; TRBD2 matches 11 bases. The J segment lost 2 bases and the V segment lost 4 bases, leaving 5 bases of the junction unmatched. This CDR3 contains 16 residues. Per the germline V gene, CDR1 is SGHKS and CDR2 is YYEKEE (reference sequence). In DNA, the CDR3 is TGTGCCAGCAGCCCGGGACTAGCGGCCGCCTACAATGAGCAGTTCTTC. Amino acid sequence: CASSPGLAAAYNEQFF.

The rearrangement links TRBV7-9 to TRBJ2-1, with D perhaps matching TRBD2 (6 bases). This CDR3 has 15 amino acids. Germline CDR1 reads SEHNR; CDR2 reads FQNEAQ (reference sequence). V was clipped by 7 bases and J by 0 bases, with 13 bases between them. CDR3 bases: TGTGCCAGCAAGGAGGGATTGAGCTCCTACAATGAGCAGTTCTTC. Translated: CASKEGLSSYNEQFF.